The rows below give T cell receptor beta chains drawn from one sample of a study of CD8+ T cells in alopecia areata. Sequenced by immunoSEQ multiplex PCR; TCRdb stores in-frame clones only, minus some. This table holds about 100,000 clones, roughly 60% found once. The sequencing here drew on CD8+ T cells sorted from blood, taken around week 55, from a patient treated with tofacitinib. The receptors shown here come from a human donor with alopecia areata. The CDR3 runs from the conserved cysteine through the conserved F or W. A D gene is named only where the DNA matches it firmly. Clone size is shown for a subset of rows, as once, few, many or a class of expanded clone.

d_gene: .
v_gene: TRBV5-6
abundance: .
j_gene: TRBJ2-1
CDR3aa: CASSFDHPADEQFF
CDR3nt: TGTGCCAGCAGCTTCGACCACCCAGCGGACGAGCAGTTCTTC

d_gene: TRBD1
v_gene: TRBV5-1
abundance: many
j_gene: TRBJ1-1
CDR3aa: CASSSTSGGVLTEAFF
CDR3nt: TGCGCCAGCAGCTCCACCTCAGGGGGGGTGTTAACTGAAGCTTTCTTT

d_gene: TRBD2
v_gene: TRBV11-2
abundance: .
j_gene: TRBJ2-7
CDR3aa: CASSYGLGLAGEQYF
CDR3nt: TGTGCCAGCAGCTACGGTCTGGGACTAGCTGGCGAGCAGTACTTC

d_gene: .
v_gene: TRBV25-1
abundance: .
j_gene: TRBJ1-1
CDR3aa: CASSVTGGGTEAFF
CDR3nt: TGTGCCAGCAGTGTTACAGGAGGAGGGACTGAAGCTTTCTTT

d_gene: .
v_gene: TRBV13
abundance: .
j_gene: TRBJ1-2
CDR3aa: CASSLGLKSPLNYGYTF
CDR3nt: TGTGCCAGCAGCTTAGGTTTGAAGTCCCCCTTAAACTATGGCTACACCTTC

d_gene: TRBD2
v_gene: TRBV13
abundance: .
j_gene: TRBJ2-5
CDR3aa: CASSHGTIQETQYF
CDR3nt: TGTGCCAGCAGCCACGGGACTATACAAGAGACCCAGTACTTC

d_gene: .
v_gene: TRBV30
abundance: few
j_gene: TRBJ1-1
CDR3aa: CACTGDGEAFF
CDR3nt: TGTGCCTGCACGGGAGATGGAGAAGCTTTCTTT

d_gene: .
v_gene: TRBV29-1
abundance: few
j_gene: TRBJ1-5
CDR3aa: CSVRLPGEYSNQPQHF
CDR3nt: TGCAGCGTGCGCCTTCCGGGGGAATATAGCAATCAGCCCCAGCATTTT

d_gene: TRBD1
v_gene: TRBV27
abundance: .
j_gene: TRBJ1-1
CDR3aa: CASRQGGTEAFF
CDR3nt: TGTGCCAGCCGACAGGGGGGGACTGAAGCTTTCTTT

d_gene: .
v_gene: TRBV14
abundance: few
j_gene: TRBJ1-2
CDR3aa: CASSQRVAGGYTF
CDR3nt: TGTGCCAGCAGCCAGAGGGTTGCAGGAGGCTACACCTTC

d_gene: .
v_gene: TRBV5-1
abundance: few
j_gene: TRBJ2-2
CDR3aa: CASSFTTGELFF
CDR3nt: TGCGCCAGCAGCTTTACCACCGGGGAGCTGTTTTTT

d_gene: TRBD1
v_gene: TRBV2
abundance: .
j_gene: TRBJ1-5
CDR3aa: CASSHTKDRGNQPQHF
CDR3nt: TGTGCCAGCAGCCACACCAAGGACAGGGGCAATCAGCCCCAGCATTTT

d_gene: .
v_gene: TRBV5-1
abundance: .
j_gene: TRBJ1-6
CDR3aa: CASSLLTGAGNSPLHF
CDR3nt: TGCGCCAGCAGCTTACTAACAGGAGCGGGCAATTCACCCCTCCACTTT

d_gene: .
v_gene: TRBV28
abundance: .
j_gene: TRBJ1-5
CDR3aa: CASSGFSNQPQHF
CDR3nt: TGTGCCAGCAGCGGGTTTTCCAATCAGCCCCAGCATTTT

d_gene: .
v_gene: TRBV13
abundance: .
j_gene: TRBJ2-5
CDR3aa: CASSLGRETQYF
CDR3nt: TGTGCCAGCAGCTTAGGTCGGGAGACCCAGTACTTC

d_gene: .
v_gene: TRBV12-5
abundance: .
j_gene: TRBJ1-1
CDR3aa: CASALSGNTEAFF
CDR3nt: TGTGCTAGTGCCCTATCGGGGAACACTGAAGCTTTCTTT

d_gene: TRBD1
v_gene: TRBV5-1
abundance: .
j_gene: TRBJ2-7
CDR3aa: CASSYRQGSYEQYF
CDR3nt: TGCGCCAGCAGCTACCGACAGGGAAGCTACGAGCAGTACTTC

d_gene: .
v_gene: TRBV6-5
abundance: .
j_gene: TRBJ1-2
CDR3aa: CASSYSVADYGYTF
CDR3nt: TGTGCCAGCAGTTACTCGGTGGCGGATTATGGCTACACCTTC

d_gene: .
v_gene: TRBV18
abundance: once
j_gene: TRBJ2-2
CDR3aa: CASSPPTSIGELFF
CDR3nt: TGTGCCAGCTCACCACCTACCAGCATCGGGGAGCTGTTTTTT

d_gene: .
v_gene: TRBV5-1
abundance: .
j_gene: TRBJ1-1
CDR3aa: CASSNTENTEAFF
CDR3nt: TGCGCCAGCAGCAACACCGAGAACACTGAAGCTTTCTTT

d_gene: TRBD1
v_gene: TRBV7-9
abundance: few
j_gene: TRBJ1-1
CDR3aa: CASSMGQMNTEAFF
CDR3nt: TGTGCCAGCAGCATGGGACAGATGAACACTGAAGCTTTCTTT

d_gene: .
v_gene: TRBV6-5
abundance: .
j_gene: TRBJ1-5
CDR3aa: CASSPAGTYQPQHF
CDR3nt: TGTGCCAGCAGCCCGGCAGGGACGTATCAGCCCCAGCATTTT

d_gene: TRBD1
v_gene: TRBV5-4
abundance: few
j_gene: TRBJ2-5
CDR3aa: CASSRDRGNQETQYF
CDR3nt: TGTGCCAGCAGCCGGGACAGGGGGAATCAAGAGACCCAGTACTTC

d_gene: .
v_gene: TRBV6-1
abundance: .
j_gene: TRBJ2-5
CDR3aa: CASSKEETQYF
CDR3nt: TGTGCCAGCAGCAAGGAAGAGACCCAGTACTTC

d_gene: .
v_gene: TRBV2
abundance: once
j_gene: TRBJ1-1
CDR3aa: CASRGGTEAFF
CDR3nt: TGTGCCAGCCGGGGCGGGACAGAAGCTTTCTTT

d_gene: TRBD1
v_gene: TRBV29-1
abundance: .
j_gene: TRBJ2-4
CDR3aa: CSVDAVTGGASFGKNIQYF
CDR3nt: TGCAGCGTTGACGCCGTTACAGGGGGCGCCTCTTTCGGCAAAAACATTCAGTACTTC

d_gene: TRBD1
v_gene: TRBV6-5
abundance: .
j_gene: TRBJ1-2
CDR3aa: CASSVGTGRGYTF
CDR3nt: TGTGCCAGCAGTGTGGGGACAGGTCGAGGCTACACCTTC

d_gene: TRBD2
v_gene: TRBV18
abundance: .
j_gene: TRBJ2-1
CDR3aa: CASSAGLAGNNEQFF
CDR3nt: TGTGCCAGCTCGGCGGGGCTAGCGGGGAACAATGAGCAGTTCTTC

d_gene: .
v_gene: TRBV19
abundance: .
j_gene: TRBJ1-2
CDR3aa: CASSPTYYGYTF
CDR3nt: TGTGCCAGTTCGCCCACCTACTATGGCTACACCTTC

d_gene: .
v_gene: TRBV27
abundance: .
j_gene: TRBJ1-4
CDR3aa: CASRTKGLPGEKLFF
CDR3nt: TGTGCCAGCAGAACTAAGGGCCTGCCGGGTGAAAAACTGTTTTTT

d_gene: TRBD2
v_gene: TRBV7-7
abundance: .
j_gene: TRBJ2-5
CDR3aa: CASSSSGGETQYF
CDR3nt: TGTGCCAGCAGCTCTAGCGGTGGAGAGACCCAGTACTTC

d_gene: .
v_gene: TRBV9
abundance: .
j_gene: TRBJ2-2
CDR3aa: CASSVPNTGELFF
CDR3nt: TGTGCCAGCAGCGTCCCGAACACCGGGGAGCTGTTTTTT

d_gene: .
v_gene: TRBV6-5
abundance: .
j_gene: TRBJ2-7
CDR3aa: CASSYAQTYEQYF
CDR3nt: TGTGCCAGCAGTTATGCTCAGACCTACGAGCAGTACTTC

d_gene: .
v_gene: TRBV5-6
abundance: .
j_gene: TRBJ1-5
CDR3aa: CASSGGNQPQHF
CDR3nt: TGTGCCAGCAGCGGGGGAAATCAGCCCCAGCATTTT

d_gene: .
v_gene: TRBV7-2
abundance: .
j_gene: TRBJ2-7
CDR3aa: CASSLWDNSPYEQYF
CDR3nt: TGTGCCAGCAGCTTATGGGACAATTCCCCCTACGAGCAGTACTTC

d_gene: TRBD1
v_gene: TRBV10-3
abundance: few
j_gene: TRBJ2-7
CDR3aa: CAISEGQGPAGVHAYEQYF
CDR3nt: TGTGCCATCAGTGAGGGACAGGGGCCCGCGGGCGTCCACGCCTACGAGCAGTACTTC

d_gene: .
v_gene: TRBV29-1
abundance: .
j_gene: TRBJ2-1
CDR3aa: CSVKDRNEQFF
CDR3nt: TGCAGCGTTAAGGACCGCAATGAGCAGTTCTTC

d_gene: TRBD1
v_gene: TRBV27
abundance: .
j_gene: TRBJ1-2
CDR3aa: CASSVSGTGFGGYTF
CDR3nt: TGTGCCAGCAGTGTATCCGGGACAGGGTTTGGTGGCTACACCTTC

d_gene: .
v_gene: TRBV30
abundance: .
j_gene: TRBJ2-1
CDR3aa: CAWRTGDEHFF
CDR3nt: TGTGCCTGGAGGACAGGAGATGAGCATTTCTTC

d_gene: TRBD1
v_gene: TRBV4-1
abundance: .
j_gene: TRBJ1-6
CDR3aa: CASSQEGTELPLHF
CDR3nt: TGCGCCAGCAGCCAAGAGGGGACAGAGTTACCCCTCCACTTT

d_gene: .
v_gene: TRBV9
abundance: .
j_gene: TRBJ2-6
CDR3aa: CASSVMQGSSGANVLTF
CDR3nt: TGTGCCAGCAGCGTAATGCAGGGAAGCTCTGGGGCCAACGTCCTGACTTTC

d_gene: .
v_gene: TRBV5-6
abundance: .
j_gene: TRBJ2-7
CDR3aa: CASSLGQGGPYEQYF
CDR3nt: TGTGCCAGCAGCTTGGGCCAGGGTGGCCCCTACGAGCAGTACTTC

d_gene: TRBD2
v_gene: TRBV11-2
abundance: .
j_gene: TRBJ2-1
CDR3aa: CASSLRLAGAYNEQFF
CDR3nt: TGTGCCAGCAGCTTAAGACTAGCGGGGGCCTACAATGAGCAGTTCTTC

d_gene: TRBD1
v_gene: TRBV29-1
abundance: few
j_gene: TRBJ2-7
CDR3aa: CSVEWGTGYSYEQYF
CDR3nt: TGCAGCGTTGAGTGGGGGACAGGGTATTCCTACGAGCAGTACTTC

d_gene: TRBD2
v_gene: TRBV28
abundance: few
j_gene: TRBJ2-1
CDR3aa: CASQYGTSRYNEQFF
CDR3nt: TGTGCCAGTCAGTATGGGACTAGCCGCTACAATGAGCAGTTCTTC

d_gene: .
v_gene: TRBV6-6
abundance: many
j_gene: TRBJ2-1
CDR3aa: CASSTSQYNEQFF
CDR3nt: TGTGCCAGCAGTACTAGCCAGTACAATGAGCAGTTCTTC

d_gene: TRBD1
v_gene: TRBV30
abundance: once
j_gene: TRBJ1-2
CDR3aa: CAWTSVVRQGREDGYTF
CDR3nt: TGTGCCTGGACCTCGGTGGTCCGACAGGGGAGAGAGGATGGCTACACCTTC

d_gene: TRBD2
v_gene: TRBV5-1
abundance: .
j_gene: TRBJ2-3
CDR3aa: CASSWTLAGGRADTQYF
CDR3nt: TGCGCCAGCAGCTGGACACTAGCGGGGGGGCGTGCAGATACGCAGTATTTT

d_gene: .
v_gene: TRBV7-8
abundance: .
j_gene: TRBJ2-1
CDR3aa: CASSLKRGEPIYNEQFF
CDR3nt: TGTGCCAGCAGCCTCAAGCGCGGGGAGCCAATCTACAATGAGCAGTTCTTC

d_gene: .
v_gene: TRBV27
abundance: few
j_gene: TRBJ1-3
CDR3aa: CASSPLGNTIYF
CDR3nt: TGTGCCAGCAGTCCCCTTGGCAACACCATATATTTT

d_gene: TRBD1
v_gene: TRBV6-4
abundance: .
j_gene: TRBJ1-1
CDR3aa: CASKAAGGGPEAFF
CDR3nt: TGTGCCAGCAAGGCGGCAGGAGGGGGCCCTGAAGCTTTCTTT

d_gene: .
v_gene: TRBV7-6
abundance: .
j_gene: TRBJ2-3
CDR3aa: CASSSTGVARGTQYF
CDR3nt: TGTGCCAGCAGCTCTACGGGGGTGGCACGGGGTACGCAGTATTTT

d_gene: TRBD1
v_gene: TRBV13
abundance: .
j_gene: TRBJ2-3
CDR3aa: CASSRGQDVDTQYF
CDR3nt: TGTGCCAGCAGCCGCGGACAGGATGTCGATACGCAGTATTTT

d_gene: .
v_gene: TRBV6-5
abundance: .
j_gene: TRBJ1-1
CDR3aa: CASSGGTEAFF
CDR3nt: TGTGCCAGCAGTGGGGGCACTGAAGCTTTCTTT

d_gene: .
v_gene: TRBV5-1
abundance: few
j_gene: TRBJ2-7
CDR3aa: CASSLTPGPQAQEQYF
CDR3nt: TGCGCCAGCAGCTTGACCCCGGGACCGCAGGCCCAAGAGCAGTACTTC

d_gene: .
v_gene: TRBV27
abundance: .
j_gene: TRBJ1-6
CDR3aa: CASSYLGSPLHF
CDR3nt: TGTGCCAGCAGCTACTTAGGTTCACCCCTCCACTTT

d_gene: .
v_gene: TRBV6-1
abundance: .
j_gene: TRBJ1-1
CDR3aa: CASSEGLGTEAFF
CDR3nt: TGTGCCAGCAGTGAAGGGCTGGGTACTGAAGCTTTCTTT

d_gene: TRBD2
v_gene: TRBV6-5
abundance: .
j_gene: TRBJ2-1
CDR3aa: CASTGLAMNEQFF
CDR3nt: TGTGCCAGCACGGGACTAGCGATGAATGAGCAGTTCTTC